These 29 T cell receptor beta chains originate from one sample sequenced in a study of T-cell memory formation after mild COVID-19. From the 5' RACE reads, TCRdb called clonotypes with MiXCR, one entry per CDR3 protein. The table has some 330,000 distinct CDR3 sequences, 21% seen once; the top ten hold about 12%. The sequencing sample was made of PBMCs or a T cell subset sorted from them (not recorded which). The receptors come from an adult woman who had mild COVID-19 (a few samples of this study predate the infection). Cell type and time point are not known.

This clonotype has a handful of counts. The chain carries TRBV5-1 and TRBJ2-7, with a possible D match to TRBD1 (5 bases). The germline CDR1 and CDR2 sequences are SGHRS and YFSETQ. V lost 2 bases and J 4 bases, leaving 13 bases between the germline ends. This CDR3 is built from 14 residues. The CDR3 DNA reads as TGCGCCAGCAGCTTCGACGGCAGGGCGTACGAGCAGTACTTC. Translated: CASSFDGRAYEQYF.

This chain links TRBV12-3 or TRBV12-4 with TRBJ1-1, with D unresolved. V was trimmed by 7 bases and J by 10 bases, leaving 16 bases between them. The CDR3 length is 12 residues. The CDR3 nucleotides read TGTGCCAGCACCACGAACGGGGTGAGAGCTTTCTTT. Protein sequence: CASTTNGVRAFF.

The chain employs TRBV12-3 or TRBV12-4 and TRBJ1-6; a weak D match, TRBD1 (5 bases). V lost 7 bases and J lost 5, with 15 bases in between. This CDR3 is built from 15 residues. CDR3 sequence: CASNPTDLNNSPLHF. CDR3 bases: TGTGCCAGCAACCCGACAGACCTTAATAATTCACCCCTCCACTTT.

This clonotype was detected a few times. The chain employs TRBV20-1 and TRBJ2-2, with TRBD2 matching over 12 bases. This CDR3 is 17 amino acids long. V was clipped by 0 bases and J by 3 bases; unmatched bases: 5. CDR1 DFQATT and CDR2 SNEGSKA come from the germline V gene (reference sequence). CDR3 in amino acids: CSARDTTSGSHTGELFF. The CDR3 DNA follows: TGCAGTGCTAGAGACACGACTAGCGGGAGCCACACCGGGGAGCTGTTTTTT.

This clonotype has a handful of counts. The chain joins TRBV12-3 or TRBV12-4 to TRBJ1-6, with 7 bases identical to TRBD1. CDR3 length equals 16 residues. Trimming cost V 5 bases and J 4 bases; bases outside gene matches: 8. The CDR3 DNA is TGTGCCAGCAGTCGGGACAGAGGTGTTTATAATTCACCCCTCCACTTT. Protein: CASSRDRGVYNSPLHF.

This clonotype was seen only once. The CDR3, as DNA: TGTGCCAGCATCACCCCGTACTACGAGCAGTACTTC. Protein: CASITPYYEQYF. This chain joins TRBV6-1 and TRBJ2-7; D uncertain. Trimming removed 7 bases from V and 3 bases from J, with 10 bases in between. The CDR3 extends over 12 amino acids. Germline V CDR1 and CDR2: MNHNS, SASEGT.

The V and J genes are TRBV7-9 and TRBJ2-3; tentative D call: TRBD1 (5 bases). Germline assignment: CDR1 SEHNR and CDR2 FQNEAQ (reference sequence). The CDR3 loop spans 14 amino acids. Trimming removed 2 bases from V and 5 bases from J, with 11 bases in between. In DNA, the CDR3 is TGTGCCAGCAGCTTACAGGGCGCAATAGATACGCAGTATTTT. Translation gives CASSLQGAIDTQYF.

This clonotype was counted only a few times. This rearrangement joins TRBV12-3 or TRBV12-4 to TRBJ1-5; 12 nucleotides match TRBD1. The CDR3 has 16 residues. Trimming at V came to 6 bases and at J to 5 bases, leaving 8 bases not matched to a gene. CDR3 protein: CASSPGQGAGYQPQHF. The CDR3 DNA is TGTGCCAGCAGCCCGGGACAGGGGGCTGGATATCAGCCCCAGCATTTT.

This sequence joins TRBV5-1 and TRBJ2-5; 10 bases line up with TRBD2. This CDR3 contains 16 residues. V shed 0 bases and J 1 base; nucleotides not matched to a gene: 3. CDR1 and CDR2 from the germline V gene are SGHRS and YFSETQ. The chain's CDR3 is CASSLVASGGQETQYF. The DNA for the CDR3 is TGCGCCAGCAGCTTGGTTGCTAGCGGGGGCCAAGAGACCCAGTACTTC.

This clonotype was seen a few times. CDR3 in amino acids: CASSGEWAEAFF. CDR3 bases: TGCGCCAGCAGCGGAGAATGGGCTGAAGCTTTCTTT. J is TRBJ1-1 and V is TRBV5-1; D unclear. The CDR3 runs to 12 residues. In germline, CDR1 is SGHRS, CDR2 YFSETQ. V lost 4 bases and J lost 6, with 10 bases in between. The entire variable domain, with the rest obtained from reference TRBV5-1 and TRBJ1-1, is as follows: KAGVTQTPRYLIKTRGQQVTLSCSPISGHRSVSWYQQTPGQGLQFLFEYFSETQRNKGNFPGRFSGRQFSNSRSEMNVSTLELGDSALYLCASSGEWAEAFFGQGTRLTVV.

This clonotype was picked up one time. The chain recombines TRBV6-5 with TRBJ2-7; 7 nucleotides match TRBD2. This CDR3 has 14 amino acids. V lost 2 bases, J lost 2 bases, and 3 bases stayed unmatched. Germline V gene lookup returns CDR1 MNHEY and CDR2 SVGAGI. CDR3 nucleotide sequence: TGTGCCAGCAGTTACAGCGGGGTTACCTACGAGCAGTACTTC. It is translated as CASSYSGVTYEQYF.

The chain links TRBV20-1 to TRBJ2-1, with 8 nucleotides matching TRBD2. Germline V gene data show CDR1 as DFQATT and CDR2 as SNEGSKA (reference sequence). V shed 2 bases and J 4 bases; nucleotides not matched to a gene: 4. This CDR3 comprises 14 residues. CDR3 residues: CSARTREGYNEQFF. CDR3 in DNA: TGCAGTGCTAGAACCCGGGAGGGTTACAATGAGCAGTTCTTC.

The chain employs TRBV11-2 and TRBJ2-3, with TRBD2 matching over 10 bases. The germline gives CDR1 SGHAT, CDR2 FQNNGV. J gave up 5 bases and V 4 bases, and 12 bases lay outside the gene matches. This CDR3 has 17 amino acids. CDR3 protein: CASSSPVSGGAKDTQYF. DNA for the CDR3: TGTGCCAGCAGCTCCCCGGTGAGCGGGGGGGCGAAAGATACGCAGTATTTT.

The sample holds a few counts of this clonotype. The CDR3 loop is CASRPSGMGTTEAFF. The CDR3, as DNA: TGTGCCAGCAGACCCTCGGGGATGGGGACCACTGAAGCTTTCTTT. This chain connects TRBV6-5 to TRBJ1-1; D perhaps matches TRBD1 (5 bases). This CDR3 comprises 15 residues. Germline loops: CDR1 MNHEY, CDR2 SVGAGI. Deletions cut 6 bases from V and 4 bases from J, with 18 bases between.

There are a few counts of this clonotype. The rearrangement uses TRBV7-8 and TRBJ2-7, with D perhaps matching TRBD2 (5 bases). This CDR3 spans 14 amino acids. Per the germline V gene, CDR1 is SGHVS and CDR2 is FQNEAQ. Trimming left V 4 bases short and J 7 bases short, with 17 bases between. CDR3 sequence: CASSSREGAAEQYF. For the CDR3, the DNA is TGTGCCAGCAGCTCCCGTGAGGGAGCTGCAGAGCAGTACTTC. The complete variable domain, with remaining parts taken from reference TRBV7-8 and TRBJ2-7, reads GAGVSQSPRYKVAKRGQDVALRCDPISGHVSLFWYQQALGQGPEFLTYFQNEAQLDKSGLPSDRFFAERPEGSVSTLKIQRTQQEDSAVYLCASSSREGAAEQYFGPGTRLTVT.

This clonotype was detected a few times. V and J are TRBV29-1 and TRBJ1-1, with a weak D call TRBD1 (5 bases). The germline CDR1 and CDR2 sequences are SQVTM and ANQGSEA. CDR3 length: 12 amino acids. V was clipped by 7 bases and J by 1 base, with 10 bases between them. The CDR3: CSAATGNTEAFF. CDR3 coding DNA: TGCAGCGCCGCTACAGGGAACACTGAAGCTTTCTTT.

This clonotype was found a few times. The chain couples TRBV19 to TRBJ2-5; TRBD2 matches at 12 bases. The CDR3 has 15 residues. The V and J ends lost 5 bases and 2 bases, in that order; junction bases with no gene match: 3. Germline V gene lookup returns CDR1 LNHDA and CDR2 SQIVND (reference sequence). The CDR3 DNA is TGTGCCAGTAGTGTCGGGACTAGCGGGCAAGAGACCCAGTACTTC. This codes for CASSVGTSGQETQYF. Based on the CDR3 plus reference TRBV19 and TRBJ2-5, the full variable domain is DGGITQSPKYLFRKEGQNVTLSCEQNLNHDAMYWYRQDPGQGLRLIYYSQIVNDFQKGDIAEGYSVSREKKESFPLTVTSAQKNPTAFYLCASSVGTSGQETQYFGPGTRLLVL.

The chain couples TRBV6-1 to TRBJ2-5; D is unclear. Germline V CDR1 and CDR2: MNHNS, SASEGT. The CDR3 spans 14 residues. Trimming removed 5 bases at V and 1 base at J, with 11 bases between. The CDR3 bases are TGTGCCAGCAGTTTATCCCGGGCCCAAGAGACCCAGTACTTC. This codes for CASSLSRAQETQYF.

This clonotype has just a few counts. The chain carries TRBV20-1 and TRBJ2-7, with D perhaps TRBD1 (5 bases). From germline, CDR1 is DFQATT and CDR2 SNEGSKA (reference sequence). The CDR3 length is 14 residues. With 3 bases removed from V and 0 bases from J, the gap between germline ends came to 12 bases. The chain's CDR3 is CSASGQGFSYEQYF. The CDR3 coding sequence is TGCAGTGCTAGCGGCCAGGGCTTCTCCTACGAGCAGTACTTC.

The table lists this clonotype with a few counts. The chain employs TRBV20-1 and TRBJ2-5, with 9 bases matching TRBD2. J lost 0 bases, V lost 0 bases, and 5 bases had no gene match. The germline gives CDR1 DFQATT, CDR2 SNEGSKA (reference sequence). This CDR3 has 16 residues. The CDR3 DNA is TGCAGTGCTAGAGATCTAGTAGCGGGGGACCAAGAGACCCAGTACTTC. Protein: CSARDLVAGDQETQYF.

The J gene is TRBJ2-3, the V gene TRBV6-4, with 7 bases identical to TRBD2. With 2 bases clipped from V and 2 bases from J, the junction kept 10 bases outside the gene matches. The CDR3 spans 17 residues. Germline values: CDR1 MRHNA, CDR2 SNTAGT. The DNA of the CDR3 is TGTGCCAGCAGTGACAGGGCGAGCCTAGCGGACACAGATACGCAGTATTTT. This gives the protein CASSDRASLADTDTQYF.

The CDR3 sequence is CSGNRYTEAFF. The CDR3 bases are TGCAGCGGAAACCGGTACACTGAAGCTTTCTTT. This chain joins TRBV29-1 and TRBJ1-1; D unresolved. V was pared by 7 bases and J by 3 bases, with 9 bases between. CDR3 size: 11 residues. The germline V gene encodes CDR1 SQVTM and CDR2 ANQGSEA.

The chain carries TRBV7-9 and TRBJ2-2; D is uncertain. This CDR3 region has 13 residues. Deletions cut 5 bases from V and 4 bases from J, with 8 bases between. The germline V gene has CDR1 SEHNR and CDR2 FQNEAQ (reference sequence). CDR3 sequence reads: CASSVMSTGELFF. DNA of the CDR3: TGTGCCAGCAGCGTAATGAGCACCGGGGAGCTGTTTTTT.

This clonotype was observed a handful of times. The chain is built from TRBV19 and TRBJ1-2; D gene ambiguous. Germline V gene sequence: CDR1 LNHDA, CDR2 SQIVND (reference sequence). V shed 0 bases and J shed 3 bases, with 8 bases lying between them. CDR3 length: 14 residues. CDR3 coding DNA: TGTGCCAGTAGTATAGAGGTGCCTGACTATGGCTACACCTTC. Its translation is CASSIEVPDYGYTF.

The rearrangement links TRBV30 to TRBJ2-7; the D gene could be TRBD1 or TRBD2 (5 bases each). Per germline, CDR1 GTSNPN and CDR2 SVGIG (reference sequence). V lost 6 bases to trimming and J lost 2 bases, with 20 bases between them. CDR3 length equals 15 residues. CDR3 DNA sequence: TGTGCCTGTAATTACGGGGCAGGGTCCACCTACGAGCAGTACTTC. As protein: CACNYGAGSTYEQYF.

This clonotype was seen repeatedly, ten times or more. This sequence joins TRBV12-3 or TRBV12-4 and TRBJ1-4, with D maybe TRBD1 (5 bases). The CDR3 has 16 amino acids. The V end lost 0 bases, the J end lost 8 bases, and 16 bases lay between the germline ends. The CDR3 coding sequence is TGTGCCAGCAGTTTAGCGCGTGACTCACGGGGGGAAAAACTGTTTTTT. Its translation: CASSLARDSRGEKLFF.

The V call is TRBV7-7, the J call TRBJ2-5, with TRBD1 identical over 10 bases. The CDR3 contains 14 residues. V was pared by 5 bases and J by 5 bases, with 5 bases of the junction left unmatched. From germline, CDR1 is SSHAT and CDR2 FNYEAQ (reference sequence). The CDR3 loop reads CASSQGQGSETQYF. CDR3 nucleotide sequence: TGTGCCAGCAGCCAGGGACAGGGGAGCGAGACCCAGTACTTC.

The gene calls are TRBV7-2 and TRBJ1-5, with a tentative D call TRBD1 (5 bases). Germline assignment: CDR1 SGHTA and CDR2 FQGNSA. V lost 9 bases, J lost 1 base, and 13 bases lay in between. The CDR3 consists of 14 residues. CDR3 residues: CASRGGVSNQPQHF. CDR3 nucleotide sequence: TGTGCCAGTAGGGGAGGGGTCAGCAATCAGCCCCAGCATTTT.

J is TRBJ1-1 and V is TRBV11-2; D gene uncertain. In germline, CDR1 is SGHAT, CDR2 FQNNGV. The V end lost 5 bases, the J end lost 6 bases, and 16 bases lay between the germline ends. The CDR3 length is 14 residues. Here the CDR3 reads CASSGSLSQAEAFF. CDR3 bases: TGTGCCAGCAGCGGATCCCTTAGTCAGGCTGAAGCTTTCTTT.